This passage covers 2 T cell receptor beta chains from one sample sequenced in a study of Ad26.COV2.S vaccination and SARS-CoV-2 variants. Clones were sequenced by immunoSEQ multiplex PCR, and TCRdb holds only the in-frame ones, with some missing. Of roughly 140,000 clones listed, more than 80% are singletons. The starting material was peripheral blood, obtained after recovery from COVID-19. These TCRs come from a human donor who had recovered from COVID-19.

This sequence joins TRBV10-3 and TRBJ2-1; maybe TRBD2 (6 bases). The V gene lost 10 bases and the J gene lost 6 bases, with 19 bases spanning the gap. This CDR3 has 14 amino acids. Germline CDR1 reads ENHRY; CDR2 reads SYGVKD. For the CDR3, the DNA is TGTGCCACCGGGGGTGATGGGTCGGTCAATGAGCAGTTCTTC. Translation: CATGGDGSVNEQFF.

This clone was counted between two and nine times. The genes are TRBV2 and TRBJ2-7, with 9 bases aligning to TRBD2. The V gene end was trimmed by 6 bases and the J gene end by 2 bases; junction bases not matched to a gene: 8. Per germline, CDR1 SNHLY and CDR2 FYNNEI. The CDR3 runs to 15 residues. CDR3 DNA: TGTGCCAGCAGAAAAGGCAGCGGGGGGCCCTACGAGCAGTACTTC. Its protein product is CASRKGSGGPYEQYF.